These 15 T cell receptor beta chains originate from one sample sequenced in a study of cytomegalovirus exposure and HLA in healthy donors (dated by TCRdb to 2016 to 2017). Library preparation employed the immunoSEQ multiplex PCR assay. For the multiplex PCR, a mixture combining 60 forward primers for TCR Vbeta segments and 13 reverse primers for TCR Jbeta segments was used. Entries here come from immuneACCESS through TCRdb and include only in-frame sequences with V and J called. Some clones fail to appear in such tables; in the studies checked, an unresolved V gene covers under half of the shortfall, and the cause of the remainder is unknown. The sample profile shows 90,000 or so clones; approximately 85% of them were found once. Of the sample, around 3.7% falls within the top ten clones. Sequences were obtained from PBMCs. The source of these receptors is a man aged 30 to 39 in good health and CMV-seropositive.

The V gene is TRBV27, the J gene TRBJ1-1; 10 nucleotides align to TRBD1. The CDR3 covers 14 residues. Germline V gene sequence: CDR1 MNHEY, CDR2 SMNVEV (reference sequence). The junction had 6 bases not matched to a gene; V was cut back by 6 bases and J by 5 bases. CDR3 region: CASSVPGQGTEAFF. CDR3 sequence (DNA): TGTGCCAGCAGCGTCCCGGGACAGGGGACTGAAGCTTTCTTT.

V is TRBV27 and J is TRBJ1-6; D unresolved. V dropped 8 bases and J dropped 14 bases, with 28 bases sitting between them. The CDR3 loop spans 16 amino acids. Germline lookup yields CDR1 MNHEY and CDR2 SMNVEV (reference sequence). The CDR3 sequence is CASLHLRPTPILTLHF. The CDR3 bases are TGTGCCAGCCTTCATCTGCGGCCCACCCCTATATTGACCCTCCACTTT.

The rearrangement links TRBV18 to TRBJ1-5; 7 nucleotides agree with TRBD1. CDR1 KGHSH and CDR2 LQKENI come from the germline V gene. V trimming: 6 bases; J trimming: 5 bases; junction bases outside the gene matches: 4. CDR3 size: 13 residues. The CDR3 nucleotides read TGTGCCAGCTCTGACAGGGCTGATCAGCCCCAGCATTTT. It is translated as CASSDRADQPQHF.

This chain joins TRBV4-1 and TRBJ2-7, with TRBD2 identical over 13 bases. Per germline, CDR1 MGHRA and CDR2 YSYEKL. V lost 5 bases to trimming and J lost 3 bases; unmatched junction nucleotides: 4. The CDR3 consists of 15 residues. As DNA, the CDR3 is TGCGCCAGCAGCTTCGGGACTAGCGGGGACTACGAGCAGTACTTC. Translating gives CASSFGTSGDYEQYF.

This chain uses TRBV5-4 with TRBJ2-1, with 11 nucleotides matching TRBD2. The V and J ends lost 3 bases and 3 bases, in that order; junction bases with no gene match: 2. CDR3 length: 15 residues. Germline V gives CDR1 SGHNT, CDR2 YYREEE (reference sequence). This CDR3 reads CASSSTSGNYNEQFF. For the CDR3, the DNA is TGTGCCAGCAGCTCGACTAGCGGGAACTACAATGAGCAGTTCTTC.

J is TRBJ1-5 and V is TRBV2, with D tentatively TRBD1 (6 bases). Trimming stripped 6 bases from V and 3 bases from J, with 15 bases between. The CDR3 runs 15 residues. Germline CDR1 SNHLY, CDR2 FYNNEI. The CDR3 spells CASSLGTGFNQPQHF. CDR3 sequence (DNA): TGTGCCAGCAGCTTAGGAACAGGGTTCAATCAGCCCCAGCATTTT.

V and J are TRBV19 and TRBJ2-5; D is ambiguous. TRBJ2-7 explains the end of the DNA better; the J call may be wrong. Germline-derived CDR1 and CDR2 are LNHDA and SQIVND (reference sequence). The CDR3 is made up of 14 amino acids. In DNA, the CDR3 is TGTGCCAGTAGTAGGCAGGTCAGCTCCTACGAGCAGTACTTC. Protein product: CASSRQVSSYEQYF.

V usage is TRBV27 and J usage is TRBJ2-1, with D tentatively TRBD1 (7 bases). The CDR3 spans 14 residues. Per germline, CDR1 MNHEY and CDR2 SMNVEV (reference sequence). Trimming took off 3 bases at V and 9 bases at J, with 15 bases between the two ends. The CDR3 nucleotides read TGTGCCAGCAGTTTTTGGACAGGAGGGGCTGAGCAGTTCTTC. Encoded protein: CASSFWTGGAEQFF.

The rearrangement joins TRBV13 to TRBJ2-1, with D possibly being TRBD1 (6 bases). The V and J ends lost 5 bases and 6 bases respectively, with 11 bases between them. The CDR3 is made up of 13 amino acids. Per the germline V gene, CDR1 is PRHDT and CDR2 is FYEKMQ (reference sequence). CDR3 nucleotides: TGTGCCAGCAGCCCGACCAGGGGCAATGAGCAGTTCTTC. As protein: CASSPTRGNEQFF.

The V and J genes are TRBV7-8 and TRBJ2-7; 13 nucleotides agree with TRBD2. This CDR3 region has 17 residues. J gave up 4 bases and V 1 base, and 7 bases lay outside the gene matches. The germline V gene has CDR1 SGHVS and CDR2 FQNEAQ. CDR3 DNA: TGTGCCAGCAGCTTAGTTACTAGCGGGAGGGCCGGGTACGAGCAGTACTTC. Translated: CASSLVTSGRAGYEQYF. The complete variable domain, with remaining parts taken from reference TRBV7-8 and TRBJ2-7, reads GAGVSQSPRYKVAKRGQDVALRCDPISGHVSLFWYQQALGQGPEFLTYFQNEAQLDKSGLPSDRFFAERPEGSVSTLKIQRTQQEDSAVYLCASSLVTSGRAGYEQYFGPGTRLTVT.

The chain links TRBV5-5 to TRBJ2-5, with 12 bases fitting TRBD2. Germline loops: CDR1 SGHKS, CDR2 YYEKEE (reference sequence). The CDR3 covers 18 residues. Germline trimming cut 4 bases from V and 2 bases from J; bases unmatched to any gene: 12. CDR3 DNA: TGTGCCAGCAGCGCTTCTCCCGGGACTAGCGGGTTACAAGAGACCCAGTACTTC. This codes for CASSASPGTSGLQETQYF.

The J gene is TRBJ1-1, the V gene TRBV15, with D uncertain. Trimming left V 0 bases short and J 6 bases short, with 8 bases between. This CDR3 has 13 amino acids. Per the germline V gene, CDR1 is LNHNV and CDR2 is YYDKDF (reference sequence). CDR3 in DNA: TGTGCCACCAGCAGAGAGCGAATTCCTGAAGCTTTCTTT. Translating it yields CATSRERIPEAFF.

As DNA, the CDR3 is TGTGCCAGCAGCTTGGGACTAGCGGAGAGCACAGATACGCAGTATTTT. It encodes CASSLGLAESTDTQYF. This chain uses TRBV5-4 with TRBJ2-3, with TRBD2 matching 9 bases. Germline CDR1 reads SGHNT; CDR2 reads YYREEE (reference sequence). V shed 0 bases, J shed 0 bases, and the junction held 2 bases outside the gene matches. The CDR3 covers 16 residues.

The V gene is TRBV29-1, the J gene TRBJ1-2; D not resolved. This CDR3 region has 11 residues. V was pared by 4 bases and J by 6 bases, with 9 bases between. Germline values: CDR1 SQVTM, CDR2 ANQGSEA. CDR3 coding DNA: TGCAGCGTTGCGTCAGCGAATGGCTACACCTTC. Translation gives CSVASANGYTF.

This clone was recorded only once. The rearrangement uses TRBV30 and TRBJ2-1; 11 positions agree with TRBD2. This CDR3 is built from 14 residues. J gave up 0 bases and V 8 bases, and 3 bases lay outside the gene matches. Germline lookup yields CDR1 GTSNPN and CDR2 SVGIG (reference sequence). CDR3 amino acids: CAQTSGSSYNEQFF. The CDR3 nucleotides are TGTGCCCAAACTAGCGGGAGCTCCTACAATGAGCAGTTCTTC. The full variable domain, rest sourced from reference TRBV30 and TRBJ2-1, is SQTIHQWPATLVQPVGSPLSLECTVEGTSNPNLYWYRQAAGRGLQLLFYSVGIGQISSEVPQNLSASRPQDRQFILSSKKLLLSDSGFYLCAQTSGSSYNEQFFGPGTRLTVL.